The T cell receptor (beta chain) described here comes from a study of vaccination effects on CD4 cells after COVID-19 (dated by TCRdb to between 2022 and 2023). The study in broad terms: Two doses of either the BNT162b2 or the mRNA-1273 mRNA SARS-CoV-2 vaccine were administered to participants. Pre-vaccine samples were drawn from a couple of convalescent patients 16 days and one week before the first dose, at 142 and 148 days after COVID-19 diagnosis. SARS-CoV-2 spike-specific CD4+ TCR repertoires from before and after mRNA vaccination were compared in COVID-19 convalescent patients and in infection-naive vaccine recipients. Altogether, around 9 COVID-19 convalescent patients and 4 SARS-CoV-2-naive healthy vaccine recipients made up the full study. The Oncomine TCR Beta short-read assay on an Illumina iSeq 100 was used to sequence cultures from other donors in the study.

Receptor amplification or capture employed the immunoSEQ multiplex PCR assay. TCR beta CDR3 sequencing was performed on DNA from the cultured, isolated CD4+ T cells. The authors processed their data as follows. Non-productive TCR sequences were discarded, and reads were trimmed to the CDR3 region, with only CDR3s of 7 or more amino acids retained. The MANAFEST web app was used to pick out antigen-specific clonotypes by comparing their expansion in peptide wells with that in reference cultures. For clones to be considered positive, expansion at FDR<0.05 versus reference and all other wells, an odds ratio above 5, and a frequency above 0.1% in two replicate wells were required. Cross-reactive clonotypes were defined as significantly expanded in SARS-CoV-2 spike wells and in at least one common cold coronavirus spike condition. CDR3 similarity was assessed by Levenshtein distance using the stringdist R package, and unrooted trees were constructed with ape in R 3.6.1. TCRdb re-hosts the immuneACCESS table, in-frame sequences only. Its copies lack some clones; in the studies checked, an unresolved V gene accounts for under half of them, and the cause for the rest is not known. The V and J calls and clone size were taken over from that table, and D and trimming were inferred from the DNA. Present in this sample are about 70,000 clones, over 65% of which were seen just once. The ten largest clonotypes hold 5% of the sample.

A remark on this clone: The antigen it binds to is not known. Base qualities are not at hand, and no much larger clone is one base apart.

Study-wide findings and limitations: Among convalescent patients, the spike-reactive repertoire after vaccination was made up mainly of new vaccine-induced clones that were largely distinct from the clones induced by infection. Marked clonal contraction was observed in both infection-induced and vaccine-induced clones at late post-vaccination timepoints, consistent with waning T cell responses. Only a small number of convalescent patients were included, and no early post-infection timepoints were available, which limited the study.

V was cut back by 8 bases and J by 9 bases, leaving a gap of 16 bases between them. CDR3 length: 12 amino acids, cysteine to phenylalanine. CDR3 DNA is the only sequence kept; it has 36 bases, read in frame from the first base. Reading the germline V gene gives CDR1 SNHLY and CDR2 FYNNEI. To identify antigen-specific CD4+ T cell clonotypes by their expansion, the ViraFEST assay first stimulated PBMC with viral peptide pools and then applied TCR sequencing. After around 10 days of culture, CD4+ T cells were isolated with the EasySep CD4+ T cell isolation kit. Convalescent patients had PCR-confirmed SARS-CoV-2 infection between March and December 2020, before Alpha, Beta and Delta variants emerged in the United States. Each well held roughly 2 million PBMC cultured in IMDM containing roughly 5% human AB serum, roughly 9.6 IU/ml IL-2 and gentamicin, along with roughly 10 ug/ml peptides. A peptide pool from HIV-1 Nef was used as the negative control culture condition. On days 3 and 7, half of the culture medium was replaced with fresh IL-2-containing medium. Unless noted otherwise, every peptide stimulation condition was cultured in triplicate wells. PBMC were separated from whole blood using Ficoll-Paque Plus gradient centrifugation and were then either cryopreserved at -140C or used fresh. The QIAamp micro DNA kit was used to extract genomic DNA from the cultured CD4+ T cells.

The sequenced sample was CD4+ T cells from PBMCs cultured with HIV peptides, obtained before COVID-19 vaccination. This specimen's cell subset or site label, interpreted: HIV-1 Nef peptide pool negative control/reference culture. The receptor was derived from a human donor who had a prior SARS-CoV-2 infection. The chain is assembled from TRBV2 and TRBJ1-1, with TRBD1 as a weak D call on 6 bases. The nucleotides are TGTGCCAGCCTTGAAGGGGGGGGCCAAGCTTTCTTT. It codes for CASLEGGGQAFF.